The clone carrying this T cell receptor (beta chain) counts as medium-sized by frequency. Its matching antigen is unknown. The record originates from a study of T cells in severe cutaneous drug reactions. Study-wide background: Patients were recruited from Taiwan, Thailand and Europe between the early 2010s and the late 2010s. Patients in acute or recovery stage gave blister fluids/cells and PBMC. Findings and limits, study-wide: Carbamazepine-induced Stevens-Johnson syndrome or toxic epidermal necrolysis patients showed strongly raised TRBV12-4, about 29% in blister cells and around 5% in PBMC.

The iRepertoire multiplex PCR system with TCR subtype-specific primers built both bulk and single-cell libraries. Primers for V, D and J regions amplified bulk TCR beta libraries. TCRdb re-called the multiplex PCR reads and catalogs CDR3 proteins one per entry, DNA excluded. The table for this sample gives approximately 20,000 distinct CDR3 sequences. Carbamazepine had induced Stevens-Johnson syndrome or toxic epidermal necrolysis in the sequenced donors. Germline CDR1 SNHLY, CDR2 FYNNEI. This CDR3 has 12 residues. The V call is TRBV2, the J call TRBJ2-2. The source is a human donor with toxic epidermal necrolysis, a severe cutaneous drug reaction. Sequencing input: PBMCs. The CDR3 region is CASRIGAGELFF.